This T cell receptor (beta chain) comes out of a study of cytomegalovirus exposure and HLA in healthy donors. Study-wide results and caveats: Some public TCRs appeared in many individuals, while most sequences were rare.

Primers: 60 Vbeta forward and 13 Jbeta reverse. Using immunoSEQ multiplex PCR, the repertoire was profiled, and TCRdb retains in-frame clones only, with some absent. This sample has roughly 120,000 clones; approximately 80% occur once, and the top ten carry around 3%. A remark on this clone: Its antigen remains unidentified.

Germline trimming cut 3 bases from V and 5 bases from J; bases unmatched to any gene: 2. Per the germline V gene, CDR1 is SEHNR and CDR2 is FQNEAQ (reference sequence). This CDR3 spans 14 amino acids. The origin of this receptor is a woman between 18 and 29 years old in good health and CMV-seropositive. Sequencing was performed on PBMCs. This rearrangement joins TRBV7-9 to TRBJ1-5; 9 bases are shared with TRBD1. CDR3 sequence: CASSLGQGYQPQHF. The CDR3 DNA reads TGTGCCAGCAGCTTGGGACAGGGTTATCAGCCCCAGCATTTT.